The entry that follows covers one T cell receptor (beta chain) sequence. What it binds is not known. Treatment given: 19 received Ad26.COV2.S at low or high dose, single or two shots; about five received placebo; per-sample allocation not given. Following the first vaccine or placebo injection, samples were taken on day 63. What was given as vaccine was an Ad26 vector encoding Wuhan-strain SARS-CoV-2 spike. Libraries were prepared by immunoSEQ multiplex PCR; TCRdb keeps only in-frame clonotypes and omits some of them. This sample has roughly 300,000 clones, with 70% to 90% found just once. The data were obtained in a study of Ad26.COV2.S vaccination and SARS-CoV-2 variants. Study-level results: Assessments of TCR breadth and depth may have underestimated the total T cell responses. Non-spike TCR breadth showed similarity between vaccine and placebo recipients. A substantial breadth of spike-specific CD8+ and CD4+ T cell responses after vaccination has been reported.

The source of this sequence is a person aged 18 to 65 who received the Ad26.COV2.S COVID-19 vaccine or a placebo. The specimen comprised peripheral blood, sampled in a trial of Ad26.COV2.S vaccine versus placebo.

The DNA of the CDR3 is TGTGCCAGCAGGAAATGGGAAGCGGGACAAGAAGAGACCCAGTACTTC. Its translation is CASRKWEAGQEETQYF. The genes are TRBV28 and TRBJ2-5; a weak D match, TRBD2 (7 bases). This CDR3 is built from 16 residues. CDR1 and CDR2 from the germline V gene are MDHEN and SYDVKM. Trimming cost V 6 bases and J 3 bases, with 20 bases left between them.